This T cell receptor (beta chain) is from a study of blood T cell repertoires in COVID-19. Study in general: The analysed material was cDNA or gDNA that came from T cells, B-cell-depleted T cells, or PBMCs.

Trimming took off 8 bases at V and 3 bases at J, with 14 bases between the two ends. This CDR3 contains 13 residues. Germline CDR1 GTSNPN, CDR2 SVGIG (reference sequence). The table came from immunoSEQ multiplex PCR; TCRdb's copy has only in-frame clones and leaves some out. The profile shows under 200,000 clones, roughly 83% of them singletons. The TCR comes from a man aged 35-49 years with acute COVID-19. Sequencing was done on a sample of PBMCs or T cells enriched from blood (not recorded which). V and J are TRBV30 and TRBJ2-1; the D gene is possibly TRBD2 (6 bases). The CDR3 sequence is CARRGKGYNEQFF. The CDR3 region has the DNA TGTGCCAGACGCGGGAAGGGCTACAATGAGCAGTTCTTC. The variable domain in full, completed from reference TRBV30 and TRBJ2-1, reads SQTIHQWPATLVQPVGSPLSLECTVEGTSNPNLYWYRQAAGRGLQLLFYSVGIGQISSEVPQNLSASRPQDRQFILSSKKLLLSDSGFYLCARRGKGYNEQFFGPGTRLTVL.